The rows below give T cell receptor beta chains drawn from one sample of a study of CD8 T cells in ankylosing spondylitis. TCRdb reanalysed the 5' RACE reads using MiXCR and keeps one entry per CDR3 protein. The sample lists some 87,000 distinct CDR3 sequences, about 8.1% occurring once. Sample: blood, either unsorted or a sorted T cell fraction (not recorded which). The receptors were sampled from a male donor with ankylosing spondylitis or in good health (not recorded which). The CDR3 runs from the conserved cysteine through the conserved F or W. Fields, in order: D gene, J gene, V gene, clone size, CDR3 protein, CDR3 DNA. A D gene is named only where the DNA matches it firmly. The size field is filled for only some rows; it gives once, few, many or a size class.

D gene: TRBD2; J gene: TRBJ2-4; V gene: TRBV6-1; clone size: many; CDR3 protein: CASSSLGTNKNIQYF; CDR3 DNA: TGTGCCAGCAGCTCCCTCGGGACTAACAAAAACATTCAGTACTTC
D gene: TRBD2; J gene: TRBJ2-1; V gene: TRBV12-3/TRBV12-4; clone size: many; CDR3 protein: CASSLVFAGGFNEQFF; CDR3 DNA: TGTGCCAGCAGTTTAGTTTTCGCGGGGGGTTTCAATGAGCAGTTCTTC
D gene: TRBD2; J gene: TRBJ2-7; V gene: TRBV5-6; clone size: many; CDR3 protein: CASSPTSSGGSPYEQYF; CDR3 DNA: TGTGCCAGCAGCCCTACCTCTAGCGGGGGTTCGCCCTACGAGCAGTACTTC
D gene: NA; J gene: TRBJ1-3; V gene: TRBV7-8; clone size: few; CDR3 protein: CASSPARGGHTIYF; CDR3 DNA: TGTGCCAGCAGCCCCGCCCGCGGGGGGCACACCATATATTTT
D gene: NA; J gene: TRBJ2-1; V gene: TRBV29-1; clone size: many; CDR3 protein: CSAGLREEQFF; CDR3 DNA: TGCAGCGCCGGCCTCCGGGAGGAGCAGTTCTTC
D gene: TRBD2; J gene: TRBJ2-1; V gene: TRBV12-3/TRBV12-4; clone size: many; CDR3 protein: CASSLAQGLAANNEQFF; CDR3 DNA: TGTGCCAGCAGTTTAGCCCAGGGACTAGCGGCCAACAATGAGCAGTTCTTC
D gene: TRBD2; J gene: TRBJ2-2; V gene: TRBV12-3/TRBV12-4; clone size: many; CDR3 protein: CASRYRSGTSLPGELFF; CDR3 DNA: TGTGCCAGCAGATACAGATCCGGGACTAGCCTCCCAGGGGAGCTGTTTTTT
D gene: NA; J gene: TRBJ1-1; V gene: TRBV20-1; clone size: many; CDR3 protein: CSAASGKVRDTEAFF; CDR3 DNA: TGCAGTGCCGCATCGGGAAAGGTGAGGGACACTGAAGCTTTCTTT
D gene: TRBD2; J gene: TRBJ2-3; V gene: TRBV7-2; clone size: NA; CDR3 protein: CASSQRTSDTDTQYF; CDR3 DNA: TGTGCCAGCAGCCAACGGACTAGCGACACAGATACGCAGTATTTT
D gene: NA; J gene: TRBJ2-5; V gene: TRBV5-1; clone size: many; CDR3 protein: CASSLDSEETQYF; CDR3 DNA: TGCGCCAGCAGCTTGGACAGCGAAGAGACCCAGTACTTC
D gene: TRBD1; J gene: TRBJ2-5; V gene: TRBV12-3/TRBV12-4; clone size: many; CDR3 protein: CASSPTGGNQETQYF; CDR3 DNA: TGTGCCAGCAGTCCGACAGGGGGGAATCAAGAGACCCAGTACTTC
D gene: NA; J gene: TRBJ1-2; V gene: TRBV12-3/TRBV12-4; clone size: many; CDR3 protein: CASSFPTEANYGYTF; CDR3 DNA: TGTGCCAGCAGTTTTCCCACAGAGGCTAACTATGGCTACACCTTC
D gene: TRBD2; J gene: TRBJ2-1; V gene: TRBV20-1; clone size: many; CDR3 protein: CSARRPTSGHNEQFF; CDR3 DNA: TGCAGTGCTAGAAGGCCGACTAGCGGCCACAATGAGCAGTTCTTC
D gene: NA; J gene: TRBJ2-5; V gene: TRBV12-3/TRBV12-4; clone size: many; CDR3 protein: CASRSTGQETQYF; CDR3 DNA: TGTGCCAGCAGATCGACAGGCCAAGAGACCCAGTACTTC
D gene: TRBD2; J gene: TRBJ2-7; V gene: TRBV29-1; clone size: NA; CDR3 protein: CSVDGTSGGTYEQYF; CDR3 DNA: TGCAGCGTTGACGGGACTAGCGGGGGGACCTACGAGCAGTACTTC
D gene: NA; J gene: TRBJ1-3; V gene: TRBV7-6; clone size: many; CDR3 protein: CASSLGGDQYTIYF; CDR3 DNA: TGTGCCAGCAGCTTAGGAGGGGACCAATACACCATATATTTT
D gene: TRBD1; J gene: TRBJ1-1; V gene: TRBV6-1; clone size: many; CDR3 protein: CASSTRTGRNTEAFF; CDR3 DNA: TGTGCCAGCAGTACGAGGACAGGGCGGAACACTGAAGCTTTCTTT
D gene: TRBD1; J gene: TRBJ2-7; V gene: TRBV11-2; clone size: many; CDR3 protein: CASSSWDRDSYEQYF; CDR3 DNA: TGTGCCAGCAGCTCTTGGGACAGGGACTCCTACGAGCAGTACTTC
D gene: NA; J gene: TRBJ2-5; V gene: TRBV7-9; clone size: once; CDR3 protein: CASSLYEWYQETQYF; CDR3 DNA: TGTGCCAGCAGCTTATATGAGTGGTATCAAGAGACCCAGTACTTC
D gene: NA; J gene: TRBJ2-3; V gene: TRBV20-1; clone size: few; CDR3 protein: CSARDELSTDTQYF; CDR3 DNA: TGCAGTGCTAGAGACGAGCTCAGCACAGATACGCAGTATTTT
D gene: TRBD2; J gene: TRBJ2-5; V gene: TRBV3-1; clone size: NA; CDR3 protein: CASSQGGLGWQETQYF; CDR3 DNA: TGTGCCAGCAGCCAAGGGGGACTAGGGTGGCAAGAGACCCAGTACTTC
D gene: NA; J gene: TRBJ2-1; V gene: TRBV28; clone size: few; CDR3 protein: CASSLEGALNEQFF; CDR3 DNA: TGTGCCAGCAGTTTAGAAGGGGCCCTCAATGAGCAGTTCTTC
D gene: TRBD1; J gene: TRBJ2-2; V gene: TRBV6-5; clone size: many; CDR3 protein: CASSYSMWETGGNTGELFF; CDR3 DNA: TGTGCCAGCAGTTACTCAATGTGGGAGACAGGGGGAAACACCGGGGAGCTGTTTTTT
D gene: TRBD1; J gene: TRBJ1-5; V gene: TRBV20-1; clone size: many; CDR3 protein: CSARGDTNSNQPQHF; CDR3 DNA: TGCAGTGCCAGGGGGGACACGAATAGCAATCAGCCCCAGCATTTT
D gene: TRBD2; J gene: TRBJ2-7; V gene: TRBV20-1; clone size: many; CDR3 protein: CSAGGRNRQRDEQYF; CDR3 DNA: TGCAGTGCGGGAGGGCGGAACCGACAGAGAGACGAGCAGTACTTC
D gene: NA; J gene: TRBJ2-5; V gene: TRBV20-1; clone size: many; CDR3 protein: CSARDAARGLKETQYF; CDR3 DNA: TGCAGTGCTAGAGATGCGGCAAGGGGGTTAAAAGAGACCCAGTACTTC
D gene: TRBD2; J gene: TRBJ2-1; V gene: TRBV5-1; clone size: many; CDR3 protein: CASSLRAGDNEQFF; CDR3 DNA: TGCGCCAGCAGCTTAAGGGCGGGGGACAATGAGCAGTTCTTC
D gene: NA; J gene: TRBJ2-7; V gene: TRBV2; clone size: many; CDR3 protein: CASSDLVSYEQYF; CDR3 DNA: TGTGCCAGCAGTGACCTGGTATCCTACGAGCAGTACTTC
D gene: TRBD1; J gene: TRBJ2-1; V gene: TRBV6-2/TRBV6-3; clone size: many; CDR3 protein: CASSLRANRGLVYNEQFF; CDR3 DNA: TGTGCCAGCAGTCTAAGGGCTAACAGGGGGCTCGTGTACAATGAGCAGTTCTTC
D gene: TRBD1; J gene: TRBJ1-5; V gene: TRBV7-2; clone size: NA; CDR3 protein: CASSFAGTGGAGSQPQHF; CDR3 DNA: TGTGCCAGCAGCTTTGCCGGGACAGGGGGCGCGGGTAGTCAGCCCCAGCATTTT
D gene: NA; J gene: TRBJ1-4; V gene: TRBV28; clone size: many; CDR3 protein: CASSPDRPNEKLFF; CDR3 DNA: TGTGCCAGCAGTCCCGACAGACCCAATGAAAAACTGTTTTTT
D gene: TRBD2; J gene: TRBJ2-1; V gene: TRBV18; clone size: NA; CDR3 protein: CASSLTGTSGGAHRNNEQFF; CDR3 DNA: TGTGCCAGCTCATTGACCGGGACTAGCGGGGGGGCGCATCGGAACAATGAGCAGTTCTTC
D gene: NA; J gene: TRBJ2-1; V gene: TRBV5-1; clone size: many; CDR3 protein: CASSLDSPIYNEQFF; CDR3 DNA: TGCGCCAGCAGCTTGGACAGCCCAATCTACAATGAGCAGTTCTTC
D gene: TRBD2; J gene: TRBJ2-1; V gene: TRBV12-3/TRBV12-4; clone size: NA; CDR3 protein: CASSYAGGGSRNEQFF; CDR3 DNA: TGTGCCAGCAGTTACGCCGGCGGGGGGTCCCGCAATGAGCAGTTCTTC
D gene: NA; J gene: TRBJ2-2; V gene: TRBV2; clone size: many; CDR3 protein: CASSEADLLPPGELFF; CDR3 DNA: TGTGCCAGCAGTGAAGCGGATTTACTACCCCCCGGGGAGCTGTTTTTT
D gene: NA; J gene: TRBJ2-1; V gene: TRBV30; clone size: many; CDR3 protein: CAWMFSGSNEQFF; CDR3 DNA: TGTGCCTGGATGTTTTCAGGGTCCAATGAGCAGTTCTTC
D gene: TRBD1; J gene: TRBJ2-3; V gene: TRBV12-3/TRBV12-4; clone size: many; CDR3 protein: CASSFGQGDGDTQYF; CDR3 DNA: TGTGCCAGCAGTTTCGGACAGGGGGATGGGGATACGCAGTATTTT
D gene: TRBD2; J gene: TRBJ2-1; V gene: TRBV12-3/TRBV12-4; clone size: NA; CDR3 protein: CASSPGGAGVRNEQFF; CDR3 DNA: TGTGCCAGCAGTCCTGGAGGGGCGGGGGTTCGGAATGAGCAGTTCTTC
D gene: TRBD1; J gene: TRBJ1-6; V gene: TRBV7-2; clone size: few; CDR3 protein: CASSSPGQAGSPLHF; CDR3 DNA: TGTGCCAGCAGCTCACCGGGACAGGCAGGTTCACCCCTCCACTTT
D gene: TRBD1; J gene: TRBJ1-1; V gene: TRBV7-4; clone size: many; CDR3 protein: CASSLGYRGRRTEAFF; CDR3 DNA: TGTGCCAGCAGCTTAGGATACAGGGGGCGCCGGACTGAAGCTTTCTTT
D gene: TRBD1; J gene: TRBJ1-2; V gene: TRBV16; clone size: NA; CDR3 protein: CASTRDRAGYGYTF; CDR3 DNA: TGTGCCAGCACCAGGGACAGGGCTGGCTATGGCTACACCTTC
D gene: NA; J gene: TRBJ1-3; V gene: TRBV12-3/TRBV12-4; clone size: many; CDR3 protein: CASRPGDHAGNTIYF; CDR3 DNA: TGTGCCAGCCGTCCAGGGGATCACGCTGGAAACACCATATATTTT
D gene: TRBD1; J gene: TRBJ2-5; V gene: TRBV12-3/TRBV12-4; clone size: many; CDR3 protein: CASSPGGETQYF; CDR3 DNA: TGTGCCAGCAGTCCAGGGGGAGAGACCCAGTACTTC
D gene: NA; J gene: TRBJ2-1; V gene: TRBV19; clone size: many; CDR3 protein: CASSMKGTREQFF; CDR3 DNA: TGTGCCAGTAGTATGAAGGGGACACGGGAGCAGTTCTTC
D gene: NA; J gene: TRBJ1-3; V gene: TRBV28; clone size: many; CDR3 protein: CASSYDGISGNTIYF; CDR3 DNA: TGTGCCAGCAGTTACGATGGGATCTCTGGAAACACCATATATTTT
D gene: TRBD1; J gene: TRBJ2-7; V gene: TRBV15; clone size: many; CDR3 protein: CATRETGITYEQYF; CDR3 DNA: TGTGCCACCAGGGAGACAGGGATCACCTACGAGCAGTACTTC
D gene: TRBD1; J gene: TRBJ2-7; V gene: TRBV25-1; clone size: many; CDR3 protein: CASSSAGYRGYEQYF; CDR3 DNA: TGTGCCAGCTCCTCGGCGGGCTACAGGGGGTACGAGCAGTACTTC
D gene: NA; J gene: TRBJ1-2; V gene: TRBV28; clone size: many; CDR3 protein: CASSIEVEGYTF; CDR3 DNA: TGTGCCAGCAGCATCGAAGTGGAGGGCTACACCTTC
D gene: NA; J gene: TRBJ2-1; V gene: TRBV7-8; clone size: many; CDR3 protein: CASSGQIYNEQFF; CDR3 DNA: TGTGCCAGCAGCGGACAGATCTACAATGAGCAGTTCTTC
D gene: NA; J gene: TRBJ2-1; V gene: TRBV5-1; clone size: many; CDR3 protein: CASSRDGTYNEQFF; CDR3 DNA: TGCGCCAGCAGCCGGGACGGTACCTACAATGAGCAGTTCTTC
D gene: NA; J gene: TRBJ1-1; V gene: TRBV12-3/TRBV12-4; clone size: many; CDR3 protein: CASSPGVGLDTEAFF; CDR3 DNA: TGTGCCAGCAGCCCCGGGGTGGGGCTGGACACTGAAGCTTTCTTT
D gene: TRBD1; J gene: TRBJ1-1; V gene: TRBV29-1; clone size: many; CDR3 protein: CSGSPGTAGTEAFF; CDR3 DNA: TGCAGCGGAAGTCCCGGGACAGCGGGAACTGAAGCTTTCTTT
D gene: TRBD1; J gene: TRBJ2-7; V gene: TRBV28; clone size: many; CDR3 protein: CASSLRTGDAYEQYF; CDR3 DNA: TGTGCCAGCAGTTTACGGACAGGGGATGCCTACGAGCAGTACTTC
D gene: NA; J gene: TRBJ2-3; V gene: TRBV6-1; clone size: many; CDR3 protein: CASSHRGARDGTDTQYF; CDR3 DNA: TGTGCCAGCAGCCACCGCGGAGCGAGGGACGGAACAGATACGCAGTATTTT